This TCR beta chain was sequenced in a study of shared clonotypes between healthy human individuals. Study context: The plates for each donor numbered three CD4 naive, three CD4 memory, two CD8 naive and one CD8 memory.

Researchers partitioned CD4+ cells into CD45RA+ naive and CD45RA-negative memory subsets. CDR1 is SGHNT, CDR2 YYREEE, per germline (reference sequence). CDR3 size: 15 residues. V gave up 0 bases and J gave up 8 bases; unmatched junction bases: 5. Sequencing was performed with immunoSEQ multiplex PCR; in TCRdb, only in-frame clones are kept and a portion is missing. The sample shows millions of clones, just over 90% of them seen only once. The genes are TRBV5-4 and TRBJ1-4; 9 nucleotides align to TRBD1. This TCR was sampled from a man in his late teens or twenties in good health. Sequencing was carried out using naive CD4+ T cells sorted from blood. Indicated subset: CD45RA+ positively selected. This chain's CDR3 is CASSLGDRAGEKLFF. In DNA, the CDR3 is TGTGCCAGCAGCTTGGGGGACAGGGCTGGGGAAAAACTGTTTTTT. Filled out from reference TRBV5-4 and TRBJ1-4, the complete variable domain reads ETGVTQSPTHLIKTRGQQVTLRCSSQSGHNTVSWYQQALGQGPQFIFQYYREEENGRGNFPPRFSGLQFPNYSSELNVNALELDDSALYLCASSLGDRAGEKLFFGSGTQLSVL.